One TCR beta chain is described in this entry. Method: immunoSEQ multiplex PCR; TCRdb's copy keeps in-frame clones and lacks some. The sample includes 85,000 to 90,000 clones, 86% of them seen just once. With 2 bases removed from V and 7 bases from J, the gap between germline ends came to 8 bases. The CDR3 covers 13 residues. The germline V gene has CDR1 SEHNR and CDR2 FQNEAQ (reference sequence). The data were obtained in a study of blood T cell repertoires in COVID-19. In the study overall: The cDNA or gDNA used as material had been derived from T cells, B-cell-depleted T cells, or PBMCs.

The genes are TRBV7-9 and TRBJ2-2; D not certain. What was sequenced was peripheral blood. The clonotype originates from a human donor in a cohort sampled during active COVID-19. The CDR3 here is CASSLRRDGELFF. The CDR3 coding sequence is TGTGCCAGCAGCTTACGTCGCGACGGGGAGCTGTTTTTT.